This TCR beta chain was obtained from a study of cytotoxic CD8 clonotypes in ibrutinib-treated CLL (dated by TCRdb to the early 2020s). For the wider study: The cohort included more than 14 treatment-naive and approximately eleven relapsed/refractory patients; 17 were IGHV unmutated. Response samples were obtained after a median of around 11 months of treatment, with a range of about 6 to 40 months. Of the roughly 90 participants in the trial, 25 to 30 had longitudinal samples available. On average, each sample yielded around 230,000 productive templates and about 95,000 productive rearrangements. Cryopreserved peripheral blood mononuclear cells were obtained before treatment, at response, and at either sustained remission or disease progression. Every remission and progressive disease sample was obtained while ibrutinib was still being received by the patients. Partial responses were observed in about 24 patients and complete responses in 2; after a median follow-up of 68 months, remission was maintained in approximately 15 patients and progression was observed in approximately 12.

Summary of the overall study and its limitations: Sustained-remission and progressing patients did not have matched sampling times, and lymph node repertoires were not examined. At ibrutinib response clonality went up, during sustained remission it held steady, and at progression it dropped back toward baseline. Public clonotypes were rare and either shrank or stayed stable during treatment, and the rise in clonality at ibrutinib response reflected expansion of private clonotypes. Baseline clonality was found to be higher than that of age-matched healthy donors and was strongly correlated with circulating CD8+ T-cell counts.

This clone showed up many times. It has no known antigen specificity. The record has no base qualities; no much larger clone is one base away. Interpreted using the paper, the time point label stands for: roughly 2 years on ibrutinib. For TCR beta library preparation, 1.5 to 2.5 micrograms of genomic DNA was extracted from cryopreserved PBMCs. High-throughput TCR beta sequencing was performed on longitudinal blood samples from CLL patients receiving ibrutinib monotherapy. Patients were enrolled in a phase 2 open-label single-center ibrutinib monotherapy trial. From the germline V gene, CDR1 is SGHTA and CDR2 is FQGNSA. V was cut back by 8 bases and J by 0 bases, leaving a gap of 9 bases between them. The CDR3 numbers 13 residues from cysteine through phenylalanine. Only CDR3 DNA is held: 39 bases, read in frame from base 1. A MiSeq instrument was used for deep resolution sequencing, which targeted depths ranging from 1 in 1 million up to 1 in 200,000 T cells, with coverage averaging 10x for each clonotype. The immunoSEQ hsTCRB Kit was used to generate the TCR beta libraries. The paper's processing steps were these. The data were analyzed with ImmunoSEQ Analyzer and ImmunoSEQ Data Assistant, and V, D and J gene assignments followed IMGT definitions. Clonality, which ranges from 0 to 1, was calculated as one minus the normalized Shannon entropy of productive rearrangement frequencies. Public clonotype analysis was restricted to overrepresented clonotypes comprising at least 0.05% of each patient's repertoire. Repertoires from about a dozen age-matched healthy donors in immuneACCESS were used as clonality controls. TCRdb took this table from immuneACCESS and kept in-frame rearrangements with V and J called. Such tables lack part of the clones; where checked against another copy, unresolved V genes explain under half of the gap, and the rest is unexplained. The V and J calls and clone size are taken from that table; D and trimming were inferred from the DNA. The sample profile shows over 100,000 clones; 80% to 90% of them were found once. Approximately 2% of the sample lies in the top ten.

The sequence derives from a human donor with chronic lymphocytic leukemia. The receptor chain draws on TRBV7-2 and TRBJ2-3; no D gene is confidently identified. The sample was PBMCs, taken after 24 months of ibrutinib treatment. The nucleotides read TGTGCCAGCGGGCGACCCAGCACAGATACGCAGTATTTT. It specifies CASGRPSTDTQYF.